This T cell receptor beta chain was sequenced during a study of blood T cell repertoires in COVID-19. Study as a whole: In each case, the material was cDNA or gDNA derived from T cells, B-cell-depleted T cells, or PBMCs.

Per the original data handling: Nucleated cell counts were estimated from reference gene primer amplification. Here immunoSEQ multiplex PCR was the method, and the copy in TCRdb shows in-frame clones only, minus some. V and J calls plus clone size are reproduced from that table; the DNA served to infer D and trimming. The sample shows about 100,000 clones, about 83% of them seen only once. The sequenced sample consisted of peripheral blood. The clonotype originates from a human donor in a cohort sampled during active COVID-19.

The CDR3 sequence is CASSIGGSYNEQFF. CDR3 nucleotides: TGTGCCAGCAGCATTGGCGGCAGTTACAATGAGCAGTTCTTC. The V and J genes are TRBV7-2 and TRBJ2-1; D is ambiguous. The CDR3 is made up of 14 amino acids. V lost 5 bases and J lost 4, with 12 bases in between. CDR1 and CDR2 from the germline V gene are SGHTA and FQGNSA.